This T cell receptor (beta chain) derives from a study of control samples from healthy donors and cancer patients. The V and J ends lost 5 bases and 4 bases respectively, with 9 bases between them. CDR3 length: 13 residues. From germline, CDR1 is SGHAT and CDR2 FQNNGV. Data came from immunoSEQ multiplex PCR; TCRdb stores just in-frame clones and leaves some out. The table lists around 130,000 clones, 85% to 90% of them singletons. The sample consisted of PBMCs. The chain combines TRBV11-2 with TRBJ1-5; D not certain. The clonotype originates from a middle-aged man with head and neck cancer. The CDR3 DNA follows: TGTGCCAGCAGCGAAGGAGAAAATCAGCCCCAGCATTTT. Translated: CASSEGENQPQHF.